These 10 T cell receptor beta chains share one sample of origin, sequenced in a study of cytomegalovirus exposure and HLA in healthy donors. PCR used 60 Vbeta primers and 13 Jbeta primers. Repertoires were generated with immunoSEQ multiplex PCR, while TCRdb's copy carries only in-frame clones and drops some. The profile covers some 110,000 clones, with over 60% appearing a single time and over 10% taken by the ten largest. The specimen sequenced was PBMCs. The receptors come from a woman aged 55 to 70 in good health and CMV-seropositive.

The gene calls are TRBV5-1 and TRBJ1-1; TRBD1 is a possible D gene (5 bases). This CDR3 has 12 amino acids. Looked up from germline, CDR1 is SGHRS and CDR2 is YFSETQ. The V and J ends lost 7 bases and 5 bases respectively, with 12 bases between them. CDR3 DNA sequence: TGCGCCAGCCTCCTGAGACAGACTGAAGCTTTCTTT. Protein: CASLLRQTEAFF. Together with reference TRBV5-1 and TRBJ1-1, the CDR3 gives the full variable domain: KAGVTQTPRYLIKTRGQQVTLSCSPISGHRSVSWYQQTPGQGLQFLFEYFSETQRNKGNFPGRFSGRQFSNSRSEMNVSTLELGDSALYLCASLLRQTEAFFGQGTRLTVV.

The chain couples TRBV5-4 to TRBJ1-1; D not certain. Germline V gene data show CDR1 as SGHNT and CDR2 as YYREEE (reference sequence). The CDR3 runs 16 residues. V was pared by 2 bases and J by 0 bases, with 14 bases between. The CDR3 protein is CASSLSARSMNTEAFF. DNA for the CDR3: TGTGCCAGCAGCTTAAGCGCTAGGTCCATGAACACTGAAGCTTTCTTT.

This clone was picked up one time. This chain connects TRBV18 to TRBJ2-7, with a weak D call TRBD1 (5 bases). Trimming shortened V by 2 bases and J by 7 bases, and 18 bases separated the two germline ends. Looked up from germline, CDR1 is KGHSH and CDR2 is LQKENI. The CDR3 has 15 residues. The CDR3 loop is CASSPEQGLLYEQYF. CDR3 in DNA: TGTGCCAGCTCACCAGAGCAGGGCCTACTGTATGAGCAGTACTTC.

CDR3 nucleotides: TGTGCCAGCAGCTTAGATCTAAGAAACACCATATATTTT. Residues: CASSLDLRNTIYF. The chain recombines TRBV11-2 with TRBJ1-3; D gene ambiguous. V was cut by 0 bases and J by 5 bases, with 5 bases left in between. CDR3 length equals 13 residues. The germline CDR1 and CDR2 sequences are SGHAT and FQNNGV.

The V gene is TRBV2, the J gene TRBJ2-3; the match to TRBD2 covers 8 bases. Germline values: CDR1 SNHLY, CDR2 FYNNEI. J gave up 1 base and V 5 bases, and 5 bases lay outside the gene matches. The CDR3 contains 15 residues. The CDR3 nucleotides read TGTGCCAGCAGTCAACTAGCGGTTCGCACAGATACGCAGTATTTT. Translation gives CASSQLAVRTDTQYF.

This clone showed up just a few times. This rearrangement joins TRBV7-2 to TRBJ2-2; D is perhaps TRBD1 (5 bases). The V and J ends lost 7 bases and 1 base respectively, with 10 bases between them. Germline V gene lookup returns CDR1 SGHTA and CDR2 FQGNSA. This CDR3 region has 14 residues. CDR3 coding DNA: TGTGCCAGCACTCCCGGACAGAACACCGGGGAGCTGTTTTTT. It is translated as CASTPGQNTGELFF.

This clone was counted only a few times. This chain joins TRBV5-5 and TRBJ2-3; no clear D. The CDR3 extends over 15 amino acids. CDR1 and CDR2 (germline): SGHKS, YYEKEE (reference sequence). Deletions cut 2 bases from V and 0 bases from J, with 10 bases between. In DNA form, the CDR3 reads TGTGCCAGCAGCTTAACTGTCCTTAGCACAGATACGCAGTATTTT. Its protein is CASSLTVLSTDTQYF.

Only one count was recorded for this clone. This chain uses TRBV15 with TRBJ1-1; possible D gene TRBD1, 5 bases. V lost 5 bases, J lost 6 bases, and 16 bases lay in between. The CDR3 has 14 residues. In germline, CDR1 is LNHNV, CDR2 YYDKDF (reference sequence). In nucleotides, the CDR3 is TGTGCCACCAGCTCCCACCTAAAGGGGTCTGAAGCTTTCTTT. Translated, it gives CATSSHLKGSEAFF.

Comment on this clone: One end of the junction varies from germline; a read error may be responsible. The chain carries TRBV11-3 and TRBJ2-2; 7 bases line up with TRBD2. The CDR3 has 15 amino acids. CDR1 and CDR2 (germline): SGHNT, YENEEA. CDR3 sequence (DNA): TGTGCCAGCAGCTTAGGGGCGGGAGAGAACGGGGGGCTGTTTTTT. As protein: CASSLGAGENGGLFF.

The gene calls are TRBV5-1 and TRBJ2-3; unclear D gene. V lost 0 bases, J lost 4 bases, and 12 bases lay in between. This CDR3 contains 15 residues. Germline V lookup: CDR1 SGHRS, CDR2 YFSETQ. CDR3 amino acids: CASSLGRIFADTQYF. The DNA for the CDR3 is TGCGCCAGCAGCTTGGGCAGGATATTCGCAGATACGCAGTATTTT.